Listed below are T cell receptor beta chains from one sample, sequenced in a study of response to subunit inactivated influenza vaccine. TCRdb re-analysed the RT-PCR reads in MiXCR, keeping a single row per CDR3 protein. Here the sample spans 500,000 to 550,000 distinct CDR3 sequences, about 8% being singletons. The specimen comprised PBMCs from blood, sampled 23 to 25 months after vaccination. The receptors shown here come from a man aged 45-69 years who received an inactivated influenza vaccine. Both conserved end residues are part of each CDR3. The order of the fields is J gene, D gene, V gene, clone size, CDR3 DNA, CDR3 protein. A D gene is named only where the DNA matches it firmly. Some rows have no size entry. The others give once, few or many, or a class for an expanded clone.

TRBJ2-1 | NA | TRBV2 | NA | TGTGCCAGCAGTGAATTCGGGGGACTCTCCTACAATGAGCAGTTCTTC | CASSEFGGLSYNEQFF
TRBJ2-3 | NA | TRBV7-9 | few | TGTGCCAGCAGCCCGGTTCTCGGGGGCACAGATACGCAGTATTTT | CASSPVLGGTDTQYF
TRBJ2-5 | NA | TRBV6-5 | many | TGTGCCAGCAGTTACTTCTTCCGGGAGAATGAAGAGACCCAGTACTTC | CASSYFFRENEETQYF
TRBJ2-7 | NA | TRBV9 | many | TGTGCCAGCAGCGGGCCCCCGGCCTACGAGCAGTACTTC | CASSGPPAYEQYF
TRBJ2-5 | NA | TRBV5-1 | many | TGCGCCAGCAGCTTGGCGGGAAGGACAATCTTGGTCGGGGAACCAGAGACCCAGTACTTC | CASSLAGRTILVGEPETQYF
TRBJ2-1 | TRBD2 | TRBV9 | few | TGTGCCAGCAGCGTAGCTGGGGGGACTACCTACAATGAGCAGTTCTTC | CASSVAGGTTYNEQFF
TRBJ2-7 | TRBD2 | TRBV28 | many | TGTGCCAGCAGTATCTCGACTAGCGGGGACTCCTACGAGCAGTACTTC | CASSISTSGDSYEQYF
TRBJ1-4 | TRBD1 | TRBV7-2 | few | TGTGCCAGCAGTTTTACAGGGGACGCATGGGAAAAACTGTTTTTT | CASSFTGDAWEKLFF
TRBJ1-1 | NA | TRBV7-2 | many | TGTGCCAGCAGCTTAGGGCTGGCTGAAGCTTTCTTT | CASSLGLAEAFF
TRBJ2-2 | NA | TRBV2 | many | TGTGCCAGCAGTGAAAGAGAGCCGGCATGGGACACCGGGGAGCTGTTTTTT | CASSEREPAWDTGELFF
TRBJ2-4 | NA | TRBV7-2 | NA | TGTGCCAGCAGCTTAGGTCCCGTAGCCAAAAACATTCAGTACTTC | CASSLGPVAKNIQYF
TRBJ2-7 | NA | TRBV20-1 | NA | TGCAGTGCTAGAGGACTAGAAGAATTGAATGAGCAGTACTTC | CSARGLEELNEQYF
TRBJ1-1 | NA | TRBV2 | few | TGTGCCAGCAGTGTGGGGGATGGCACTGAAGCTTTCTTT | CASSVGDGTEAFF
TRBJ2-3 | NA | TRBV29-1 | few | TGCAGCGTTGAACTTAACACAGATACGCAGTATTTT | CSVELNTDTQYF
TRBJ2-2 | NA | TRBV7-9 | many | TGTGCCAGCAGCTTTGTTTTAGGGTCCACCGGGGAGCTGTTTTTT | CASSFVLGSTGELFF
TRBJ1-4 | TRBD1 | TRBV9 | NA | TGTGCCAGCAGCGTAAACAGGGGGAGTGGAAATGAAAAACTGTTTTTT | CASSVNRGSGNEKLFF
TRBJ2-7 | NA | TRBV18 | many | TGTGCCAGCTCACGACAGGCCGAAACAATCTACGAGCAGTACTTC | CASSRQAETIYEQYF
TRBJ2-3 | NA | TRBV12-3/TRBV12-4 | many | TGTGCCAGCAATTACCCGAATAGGGCTGAAGATACGCAGTATTTT | CASNYPNRAEDTQYF
TRBJ2-7 | NA | TRBV10-3 | many | TGTGCCATCAGCGGAGGGGGGCGAGCCGCCAACGAGCAGTACTTC | CAISGGGRAANEQYF
TRBJ2-5 | TRBD2 | TRBV27 | few | TGTGCCAGCAAGGGACTAGCGGGCTTCCAAGAGACCCAGTACTTC | CASKGLAGFQETQYF
TRBJ1-2 | NA | TRBV7-2 | few | TGTGCCAGCAGCTTACCCAGGGTTTCCTATGGCTACACCTTC | CASSLPRVSYGYTF
TRBJ2-1 | TRBD2 | TRBV4-3 | NA | TGCGCCAGCAGCCCGGGAGGAGGGGACAATGAGCAGTTCTTC | CASSPGGGDNEQFF
TRBJ2-3 | TRBD1 | TRBV7-6 | NA | TGTGCCAGCAGCTTAGCGTATCCAGGGGGTGGTGCAGATACGCAGTATTTT | CASSLAYPGGGADTQYF
TRBJ1-5 | TRBD1 | TRBV7-9 | NA | TGTGCCAGCACCAGGGACAGCGAGAATCAGCCCCAGCATTTT | CASTRDSENQPQHF
TRBJ1-1 | NA | TRBV6-1 | NA | TGTGCCAGCAAGACGGACAGAAACACTGAAGCTTTCTTT | CASKTDRNTEAFF
TRBJ2-7 | TRBD2 | TRBV27 | many | TGTGCCAGCAGTCATATCGGGAGGCGAAGCTCCTACGAGCAGTACTTC | CASSHIGRRSSYEQYF
TRBJ1-5 | NA | TRBV12-3/TRBV12-4 | NA | TGTGCCAGCAGTTTCGGGGGAGTAAATCAGCCCCAGCATTTT | CASSFGGVNQPQHF
TRBJ2-1 | TRBD1 | TRBV5-1 | many | TGCGCCAGCAGCCCACAGGGGTTTTCGAATGAGCAGTTCTTC | CASSPQGFSNEQFF
TRBJ2-1 | NA | TRBV28 | few | TGTGCCAGCAGTTTGAGACTCACCAGCTCCTACAATGAGCAGTTCTTC | CASSLRLTSSYNEQFF
TRBJ2-3 | TRBD2 | TRBV6-2/TRBV6-3 | NA | TGTGCCAGCAGTGACGGGACTAGCGGGAAACACACAGATACGCAGTATTTT | CASSDGTSGKHTDTQYF
TRBJ1-6 | NA | TRBV6-5 | many | TGTGCCAGCAGTTACCGGGGGCGATATTCACCCCTCCACTTT | CASSYRGRYSPLHF
TRBJ2-7 | TRBD2 | TRBV6-2/TRBV6-3 | many | TGTGCCAGCAGTTATTCCGGGATACTGCGGGGGGGATACGAGCAGTACTTC | CASSYSGILRGGYEQYF
TRBJ2-2 | TRBD2 | TRBV7-2 | NA | TGTGCCAGCAGCTTAGCGGGACTAGTCAACACCGGGGAGCTGTTTTTT | CASSLAGLVNTGELFF
TRBJ2-2 | NA | TRBV7-9 | few | TGTGCCAGCAGAAAAAATGGGGGCACCGGGGAGCTGTTTTTT | CASRKNGGTGELFF
TRBJ2-5 | NA | TRBV7-3 | few | TGTGCCAGCAGCTTAGTTGGGAGGGGGAGAGAGACCCAGTACTTC | CASSLVGRGRETQYF
TRBJ2-4 | TRBD1 | TRBV6-2/TRBV6-3 | many | TGTGCCAGCAGTTACTTCCAGGGGGTTACCAAAAACATTCAGTACTTC | CASSYFQGVTKNIQYF
TRBJ2-1 | NA | TRBV28 | many | TGTGCCAGCAGTCTATCGACGAGGGATGAGCAGTTCTTC | CASSLSTRDEQFF
TRBJ1-4 | NA | TRBV12-3/TRBV12-4 | NA | TGTGCCAGCAGTTTATTGGGTATGGCAGGGGTGGTAAAACTGTTTTTT | CASSLLGMAGVVKLFF
TRBJ2-5 | NA | TRBV5-1 | many | TGCGCCAGCAAGGGTCAAGAGACCCAGTACTTC | CASKGQETQYF